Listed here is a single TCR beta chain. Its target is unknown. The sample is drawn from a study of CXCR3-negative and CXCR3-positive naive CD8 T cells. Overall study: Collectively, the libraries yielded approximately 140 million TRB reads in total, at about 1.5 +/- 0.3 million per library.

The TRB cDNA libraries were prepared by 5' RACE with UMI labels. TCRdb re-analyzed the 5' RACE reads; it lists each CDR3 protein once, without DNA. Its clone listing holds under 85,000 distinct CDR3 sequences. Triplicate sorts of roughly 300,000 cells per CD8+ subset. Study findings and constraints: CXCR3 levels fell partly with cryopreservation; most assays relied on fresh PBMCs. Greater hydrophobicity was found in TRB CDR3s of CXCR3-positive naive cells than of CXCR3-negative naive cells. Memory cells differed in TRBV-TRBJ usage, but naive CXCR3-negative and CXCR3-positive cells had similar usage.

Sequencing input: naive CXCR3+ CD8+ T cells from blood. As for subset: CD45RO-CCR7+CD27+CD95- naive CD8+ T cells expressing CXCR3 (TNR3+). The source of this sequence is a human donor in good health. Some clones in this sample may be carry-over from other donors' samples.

The CDR3 sequence: CASSTGQGAYTGELFF. The chain employs TRBV18 and TRBJ2-2; TCRdb indicates TRBD1, and absent DNA this call remains unverified. CDR3 length equals 16 residues. Per germline, CDR1 KGHSH and CDR2 LQKENI. The whole variable domain, filled in from reference TRBV18 and TRBJ2-2, reads NAGVMQNPRHLVRRRGQEARLRCSPMKGHSHVYWYRQLPEEGLKFMVYLQKENIIDESGMPKERFSAEFPKEGPSILRIQQVVRGDSAAYFCASSTGQGAYTGELFFGEGSRLTVL.